A single sample gave rise to the 21 T cell receptor beta chains below, sequenced in a study of T cells in Graves' hyperthyroidism and ophthalmopathy. Researchers took RNA transcripts and amplified the TCR beta CDR3 regions from them. The HTBI set primed first-round TCR CDR3 RT-PCR. One entry per CDR3 protein results from TCRdb running MiXCR on the multiplex PCR reads. The sample shows a few hundred thousand distinct CDR3 sequences, less than 20% of them seen only once. The sample taken for sequencing was blood. The receptors were sampled from a man aged 18 to 30 with Graves' ophthalmopathy.

In its sample, this clonotype was seen many times. V and J are TRBV11-2 and TRBJ2-2, with unresolved D. CDR1 and CDR2 (germline): SGHAT, FQNNGV. V was cut by 3 bases and J by 2 bases, with 7 bases left in between. This CDR3 has 14 residues. The CDR3 nucleotides read TGTGCCAGCAGCTTCTCAGATAACACCGGGGAGCTGTTTTTT. It codes for CASSFSDNTGELFF.

The chain uses TRBV6-2 or TRBV6-3 and TRBJ2-1, with 9 bases matching TRBD2. The CDR3 length is 16 residues. The junction had 8 bases not matched to a gene; V was cut back by 6 bases and J by 2 bases. Germline-derived CDR1 and CDR2 are MNHEY and SVGEGT. The DNA for the CDR3 is TGTGCCAGCAGGAGCTTTAGCGGGGGCCCCTACAATGAGCAGTTCTTC. Its protein product is CASRSFSGGPYNEQFF.

V gene TRBV6-6 combines with J gene TRBJ2-7; TRBD1 agrees at 8 bases. The germline V gene has CDR1 MNHNY and CDR2 SVGAGI (reference sequence). The CDR3 is 16 residues long. The trim removed 0 bases at V and 3 bases at J, leaving 7 bases unmatched. CDR3 DNA: TGTGCCAGCAGTTACTCATCTGGGACAGGAGACTACGAGCAGTACTTC. Translated: CASSYSSGTGDYEQYF.

The CDR3 DNA sequence: TGTGCCAGCAGTCAGAGGACAGGCCCAGATCTGAATTCACCCCTCCACTTT. It translates to CASSQRTGPDLNSPLHF. The chain couples TRBV6-1 to TRBJ1-6; 7 bases fit TRBD1. This CDR3 is 17 amino acids long. Germline CDR1 and CDR2: MNHNS and SASEGT. V dropped 5 bases and J dropped 7; count of bases not matched to a gene: 14.

This clonotype was counted between two and nine times. This chain links TRBV24-1 with TRBJ2-1; 13 nucleotides align to TRBD2. Germline CDR1 reads KGHDR; CDR2 reads SFDVKD. Germline trimming cut 12 bases from V and 0 bases from J; bases unmatched to any gene: 4. This CDR3 has 15 residues. CDR3 nucleotide sequence: TGTGCCGCGACTAGCGGGGGGAGCTCCTACAATGAGCAGTTCTTC. Translated: CAATSGGSSYNEQFF.

Only a few counts were recorded for this clonotype. The rearrangement joins TRBV10-2 to TRBJ1-6, with TRBD1 as a possible D gene (5 bases). Germline V lookup: CDR1 WSHSY, CDR2 SAAADI. Trimming took off 2 bases at V and 6 bases at J, with 14 bases between the two ends. The CDR3 totals 16 residues. The CDR3 spells CASSEVVTEFNSPLHF. The DNA for the CDR3 is TGCGCCAGCAGTGAGGTCGTGACAGAATTTAATTCACCCCTCCACTTT.

This sequence joins TRBV10-3 and TRBJ2-5; TRBD2 matches 9 bases. Trimming cost V 6 bases and J 5 bases; bases outside gene matches: 7. The CDR3 covers 14 residues. The germline V gene has CDR1 ENHRY and CDR2 SYGVKD. In DNA, the CDR3 is TGTGCCATCAGGGATAGCGGGGGAGAGGAGACCCAGTACTTC. Translation gives CAIRDSGGEETQYF.

There are many counts of this clonotype. V is TRBV20-1 and J is TRBJ1-1; D is unresolved. The V gene lost 1 base and the J gene lost 1 base, with 10 bases spanning the gap. This CDR3 is built from 14 residues. The V gene's germline CDR1 is DFQATT and CDR2 SNEGSKA (reference sequence). The CDR3 nucleotides read TGCAGTGCTAGAGCGGCAACCCAGAACACTGAAGCTTTCTTT. Residues: CSARAATQNTEAFF.

This clonotype was detected ten times or more. J is TRBJ1-4 and V is TRBV2; D may be TRBD1 (6 bases). The V gene lost 6 bases and the J gene lost 6 bases, with 14 bases spanning the gap. Per the germline V gene, CDR1 is SNHLY and CDR2 is FYNNEI. There are 14 residues in the CDR3. The DNA for the CDR3 is TGTGCCAGCAGGCTCGGGGGGGCGGATGAAAAACTGTTTTTT. Residues: CASRLGGADEKLFF.

This clonotype occurred a few times. The chain joins TRBV5-4 to TRBJ2-2; D could derive from TRBD1 or TRBD2 (5 bases each). Trimming took off 2 bases at V and 4 bases at J, with 12 bases between the two ends. Germline V gene sequence: CDR1 SGHNT, CDR2 YYREEE (reference sequence). This CDR3 comprises 15 residues. The DNA for the CDR3 is TGTGCCAGCAGCTTCTACGGGGCAGGCACCGGGGAGCTGTTTTTT. Translated: CASSFYGAGTGELFF.

This clonotype has at least ten counts. In nucleotides, the CDR3 is TGTGCCACCAGTTCTAGCAGGGTTGGCCAGCCCCAGCATTTT. Its translation: CATSSSRVGQPQHF. The chain has TRBV24-1 and TRBJ1-5, with D possibly being TRBD1 (5 bases). This CDR3 spans 14 amino acids. Per germline, CDR1 KGHDR and CDR2 SFDVKD. V was cut by 6 bases and J by 7 bases, with 15 bases left in between.

In this sample, this clonotype turned up many times. The genes are TRBV3-1 and TRBJ2-5, with 9 bases identical to TRBD1. Per the germline V gene, CDR1 is LGHDT and CDR2 is YNNKEL (reference sequence). The CDR3 loop spans 15 amino acids. V trimming: 8 bases; J trimming: 2 bases; junction bases outside the gene matches: 9. The CDR3 here is CASGQTGGIQETQYF. As DNA, the CDR3 is TGTGCCAGCGGGCAAACAGGGGGCATTCAAGAGACCCAGTACTTC.

This chain connects TRBV4-1 to TRBJ1-6; D might be TRBD1 (6 bases). CDR3 length: 17 amino acids. Trimming pared 1 base from V and 7 bases from J, leaving 17 bases between. Germline loops: CDR1 MGHRA, CDR2 YSYEKL. The CDR3 nucleotides are TGCGCCAGCAGCCAAGGGGCTGGGGGCAGAGCCAATTCACCCCTCCACTTT. Translating it yields CASSQGAGGRANSPLHF.

This clonotype was seen more than once but under ten times. This sequence joins TRBV9 and TRBJ2-3, with 7 bases fitting TRBD2. The germline gives CDR1 SGDLS, CDR2 YYNGEE. CDR3 length: 16 amino acids. With 5 bases clipped from V and 1 base from J, the junction kept 10 bases outside the gene matches. The CDR3 sequence: CASRPPGGPGTDTQYF. CDR3 DNA: TGTGCCAGCAGGCCTCCGGGGGGTCCTGGCACAGATACGCAGTATTTT.

This clonotype was detected ten times or more. The V and J genes are TRBV7-8 and TRBJ2-5, with D uncertain. Trimming left V 4 bases short and J 9 bases short, with 15 bases between. CDR3 length: 13 amino acids. Germline assignment: CDR1 SGHVS and CDR2 FQNEAQ. CDR3 amino acids: CASSSSAQASQYF. The CDR3 DNA reads TGTGCCAGCAGCTCCTCGGCACAAGCGTCCCAGTACTTC. The complete variable domain, with remaining parts taken from reference TRBV7-8 and TRBJ2-5, reads GAGVSQSPRYKVAKRGQDVALRCDPISGHVSLFWYQQALGQGPEFLTYFQNEAQLDKSGLPSDRFFAERPEGSVSTLKIQRTQQEDSAVYLCASSSSAQASQYFGPGTRLLVL.

This clonotype occurred many times. This chain uses TRBV20-1 with TRBJ2-1, with a weak D call TRBD1 (6 bases). Trimming stripped 3 bases from V and 4 bases from J, with 13 bases between. The CDR3 spans 14 residues. CDR1 and CDR2 (germline): DFQATT, SNEGSKA (reference sequence). CDR3 DNA sequence: TGCAGTGCTAGGACCCGGGACACTTACAATGAGCAGTTCTTC. Translation: CSARTRDTYNEQFF.

The CDR3 nucleotides are TGTGCCAGCAGGGAGTTGGATCAGCCCCAGCATTTT. Translation: CASRELDQPQHF. The chain joins TRBV6-1 to TRBJ1-5; D ambiguous. Deletions cut 6 bases from V and 5 bases from J, with 8 bases between. Germline V CDR1 and CDR2: MNHNS, SASEGT. This CDR3 is 12 amino acids long.

This clonotype was seen only once. The V and J genes are TRBV28 and TRBJ1-5; D is undetermined. The CDR3 contains 13 residues. The V end lost 5 bases, the J end lost 6 bases, and 11 bases lay between the germline ends. Germline values: CDR1 MDHEN, CDR2 SYDVKM. In DNA form, the CDR3 reads TGTGCCAGCAGTCCCGGGGATAGTCAGCCCCAGCATTTT. Amino acids: CASSPGDSQPQHF. The entire variable domain, with the rest obtained from reference TRBV28 and TRBJ1-5, is as follows: DVKVTQSSRYLVKRTGEKVFLECVQDMDHENMFWYRQDPGLGLRLIYFSYDVKMKEKGDIPEGYSVSREKKERFSLILESASTNQTSMYLCASSPGDSQPQHFGDGTRLSIL.

This clonotype has a count of ten or more. This chain links TRBV24-1 with TRBJ2-3; TRBD2 agrees at 9 bases. Per the germline V gene, CDR1 is KGHDR and CDR2 is SFDVKD. J lost 1 base, V lost 0 bases, and 1 base had no gene match. CDR3 length: 16 amino acids. The CDR3 reads CATSDLRLAGTDTQYF. The DNA of the CDR3 is TGTGCCACCAGTGATTTGCGACTAGCGGGCACAGATACGCAGTATTTT.

This clonotype was seen ten or more times. The chain recombines TRBV5-1 with TRBJ2-3, with 12 bases aligning to TRBD2. Germline loops: CDR1 SGHRS, CDR2 YFSETQ. The CDR3 is made up of 16 amino acids. J lost 1 base, V lost 5 bases, and 5 bases had no gene match. Here the CDR3 reads CASSSRLAGGTDTQYF. The CDR3 DNA follows: TGCGCCAGCAGTTCGCGACTAGCGGGGGGCACAGATACGCAGTATTTT.

The genes are TRBV7-9 and TRBJ2-1, with TRBD1 identical over 9 bases. Losses at the gene ends were 5 bases for V and 7 bases for J; bases not matched to a gene: 6. This CDR3 contains 14 residues. Germline assignment: CDR1 SEHNR and CDR2 FQNEAQ (reference sequence). CDR3 DNA sequence: TGTGCCAGCAGCCTGGAACAGGGGGCGAATGAGCAGTTCTTC. Its protein is CASSLEQGANEQFF.